The text below deals with one TCR beta chain. As yet, its antigen is unknown. Using its own MiXCR run on the 5' RACE reads, TCRdb lists one record per CDR3 protein. The sample lists about 350,000 distinct CDR3 sequences, about 4% occurring once. This sample was taken from a study of T cells after yellow fever vaccination. Study-wide results and limits: Clonotypes appearing in both CD4 and CD8 compartments existed, and their share was small. A weaker secondary response peaked on day 5, the primary on day 15.

CDR1 and CDR2 (germline): LNHDA, SQIVND (reference sequence). CDR3 size: 14 residues. The V and J ends lost 5 bases and 7 bases respectively, with 18 bases between them. The TCR sequence derives from a man younger than 30 who received the YFV17D yellow fever vaccine. The V call is TRBV19, the J call TRBJ2-7; maybe TRBD1 (6 bases). The sequenced sample was PBMCs, obtained 5 days after the yellow fever booster vaccination. CDR3 nucleotides: TGTGCCAGTAGTCCCAGGGGCCTGATGGGTGAGCAGTACTTC. Translating it yields CASSPRGLMGEQYF. Full variable domain (outside the CDR3, taken from reference TRBV19 and TRBJ2-7): DGGITQSPKYLFRKEGQNVTLSCEQNLNHDAMYWYRQDPGQGLRLIYYSQIVNDFQKGDIAEGYSVSREKKESFPLTVTSAQKNPTAFYLCASSPRGLMGEQYFGPGTRLTVT.